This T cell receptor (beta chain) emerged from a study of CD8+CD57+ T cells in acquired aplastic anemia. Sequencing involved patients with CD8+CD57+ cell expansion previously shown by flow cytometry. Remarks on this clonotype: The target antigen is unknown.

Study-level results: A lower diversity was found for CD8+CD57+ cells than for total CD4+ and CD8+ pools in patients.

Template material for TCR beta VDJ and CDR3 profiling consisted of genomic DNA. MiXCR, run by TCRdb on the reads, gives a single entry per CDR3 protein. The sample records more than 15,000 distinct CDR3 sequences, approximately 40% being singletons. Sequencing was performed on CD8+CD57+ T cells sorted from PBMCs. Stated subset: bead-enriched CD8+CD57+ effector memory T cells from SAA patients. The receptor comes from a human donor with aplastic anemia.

This CDR3 reads CSASGASGGSTDTQYF. As DNA, the CDR3 is TGCAGTGCTAGTGGGGCTAGCGGGGGGTCCACAGATACGCAGTATTTT. This chain links TRBV20-1 with TRBJ2-3; TRBD2 agrees at 11 bases. CDR3 size: 16 residues. The germline V gene encodes CDR1 DFQATT and CDR2 SNEGSKA (reference sequence). V trimming: 3 bases; J trimming: 2 bases; junction bases outside the gene matches: 7.